This T cell receptor beta chain emerged from a study of T cell repertoires in cytomegalovirus infection. Findings and caveats of the study: HLA-C-restricted CMV clonotypes gave the most frequent clonotype in two of eight donors.

On this clonotype itself: The target antigen is unknown.

The germline CDR1 and CDR2 sequences are SGHTA and FQGTGA. V shed 6 bases, J shed 5 bases, and the junction held 8 bases outside the gene matches. The CDR3 runs 15 residues. TCRdb re-called the reads with MiXCR, one entry per CDR3 protein. The repertoire has fewer than 1,000,000 distinct CDR3 sequences, approximately 33% of them found once; the top ten carry around 15%. Here the sequenced sample was cultured CD8+ T cells from PBMCs, taken from culture after CMV antigen stimulation. This receptor was obtained from a human donor in good health (CMV status not recorded). Some clones in this sample may be carry-over from other donors' samples. The genes are TRBV7-3 and TRBJ1-4; 8 nucleotides agree with TRBD1. DNA of the CDR3: TGTGCCAGCAGGGCAGACAGGGGCAAGAATGAAAAACTGTTTTTT. Translating it yields CASRADRGKNEKLFF.